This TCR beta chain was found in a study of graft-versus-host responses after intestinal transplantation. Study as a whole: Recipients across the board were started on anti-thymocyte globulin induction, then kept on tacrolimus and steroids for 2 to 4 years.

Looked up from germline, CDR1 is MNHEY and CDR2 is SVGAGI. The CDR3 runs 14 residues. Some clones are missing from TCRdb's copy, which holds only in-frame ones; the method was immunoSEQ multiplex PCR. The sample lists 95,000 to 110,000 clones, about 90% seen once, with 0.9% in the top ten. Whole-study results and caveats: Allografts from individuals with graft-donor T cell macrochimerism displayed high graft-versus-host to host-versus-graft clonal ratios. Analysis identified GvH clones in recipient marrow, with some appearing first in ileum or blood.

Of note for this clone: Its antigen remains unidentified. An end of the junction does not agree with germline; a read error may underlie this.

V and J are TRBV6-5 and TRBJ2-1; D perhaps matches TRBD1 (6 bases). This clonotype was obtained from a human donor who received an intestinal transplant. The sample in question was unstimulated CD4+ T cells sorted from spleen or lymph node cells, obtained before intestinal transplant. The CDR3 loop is CASRIQGSYNGQFF. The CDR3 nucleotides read TGTGCCAGCAGGATACAGGGATCCTACAATGGGCAGTTCTTC.